This entry lists 18 T cell receptor beta chains sequenced from one sample in a study of cytomegalovirus exposure and HLA in healthy donors. Amplification used 60 Vbeta primers and 13 Jbeta primers. Sequencing was performed with immunoSEQ multiplex PCR; in TCRdb, only in-frame clones are kept and a portion is missing. Of 95,000 to 150,000 clones listed, around 65% are singletons. The material sequenced was PBMCs. Receptors originate from a young man in good health and CMV-seronegative.

This chain joins TRBV28 and TRBJ2-7, with 11 bases that match TRBD2. J was trimmed by 6 bases and V by 5 bases; bases with no gene match: 12. This CDR3 has 16 residues. The V gene's germline CDR1 is MDHEN and CDR2 SYDVKM. The CDR3 region is CASSIRLAGIPREQYF. The CDR3 DNA reads TGTGCCAGCAGTATCCGACTAGCGGGGATCCCTCGCGAGCAGTACTTC.

The chain carries TRBV7-6 and TRBJ2-6; D unresolved. Trimming removed 5 bases from V and 2 bases from J, with 4 bases in between. CDR1 is SGHVS and CDR2 is FNYEAQ in the germline V gene. The CDR3 has 13 residues. The DNA of the CDR3 is TGTGCCAGCAGCGTAACTGGGGCCAACGTCCTGACTTTC. Translation gives CASSVTGANVLTF.

The chain recombines TRBV5-1 with TRBJ2-7, with D possibly TRBD1 on 8 matching bases. V lost 0 bases and J 0 bases, leaving 13 bases between the germline ends. The CDR3 is 16 amino acids. In germline, CDR1 is SGHRS, CDR2 YFSETQ. The CDR3 sequence: CASSLGGGQASYEQYF. The DNA of the CDR3 is TGCGCCAGCAGCTTGGGGGGGGGACAGGCCTCCTACGAGCAGTACTTC.

This clone was observed a handful of times. The chain uses TRBV4-1 and TRBJ1-1; TRBD1 matches at 8 bases. Germline-derived CDR1 and CDR2 are MGHRA and YSYEKL. This CDR3 is built from 18 residues. Trimming took 3 bases from V and 0 from J; bases not matched to a gene: 12. The CDR3 sequence: CASSQSAGTGDLNTEAFF. The CDR3 DNA reads as TGCGCCAGCAGCCAGTCAGCCGGGACAGGAGATTTGAACACTGAAGCTTTCTTT.

The chain links TRBV6-5 to TRBJ2-3; D ambiguous. CDR1 and CDR2 (germline): MNHEY, SVGAGI. Trimming stripped 0 bases from V and 1 base from J, with 8 bases between. The CDR3 consists of 15 residues. The CDR3 loop is CASSYSNPGTDTQYF. DNA for the CDR3: TGTGCCAGCAGTTACTCGAATCCAGGCACAGATACGCAGTATTTT.

The chain links TRBV5-1 to TRBJ2-2; 9 bases match TRBD2. This CDR3 has 17 residues. In germline, CDR1 is SGHRS, CDR2 YFSETQ. After removal of 4 bases from V and 3 bases from J, the junction contained 10 bases not matched to a gene. The CDR3 nucleotides are TGCGCCAGCAGCCCGACACGACTAGCGGATGACACCGGGGAGCTGTTTTTT. Its protein is CASSPTRLADDTGELFF.

The rearrangement uses TRBV29-1 and TRBJ2-3; D not resolved. Germline CDR1 is SQVTM and CDR2 is ANQGSEA. The CDR3 length is 11 residues. V lost 0 bases, J lost 6 bases, and 4 bases lay in between. The CDR3 protein is CSVEDPDTQYF. CDR3 DNA: TGCAGCGTTGAAGACCCTGATACGCAGTATTTT.

This clone was seen only a few times. Relative to the germline gene, one junction end is altered; a read error may explain this. This chain joins TRBV6-5 and TRBJ2-7; 8 nucleotides agree with TRBD2. CDR3 size: 16 residues. CDR1 and CDR2 from the germline V gene are MNHEY and SVGAGI. This chain's CDR3 is CAGSYGAGGLTFEQYF. The CDR3 DNA follows: TGTGCCGGCAGTTACGGGGCGGGGGGCCTCACGTTCGAGCAGTACTTC.

This chain joins TRBV27 and TRBJ2-7; 7 nucleotides agree with TRBD1. Germline assignment: CDR1 MNHEY and CDR2 SMNVEV (reference sequence). The CDR3 consists of 14 residues. After removal of 4 bases from V and 2 bases from J, the junction contained 5 bases not matched to a gene. CDR3 amino acids: CASSSGTAAYEQYF. For the CDR3, the DNA is TGTGCCAGCAGTTCCGGGACAGCAGCCTACGAGCAGTACTTC.

This clone was detected only a few times. The chain links TRBV4-3 to TRBJ2-6; TRBD2 might be the D (5 bases). The V gene's germline CDR1 is LGHNA and CDR2 YSLEER. Trimming cost V 4 bases and J 12 bases, with 10 bases left between them. The CDR3 length is 12 residues. The CDR3 region has the DNA TGCGCCAGCAGCCCGGGGTTCTCCGTCCTGACTTTC. Translating gives CASSPGFSVLTF.

The V call is TRBV6-5, the J call TRBJ2-7, with TRBD1 as a possible D gene (5 bases). V was trimmed by 1 base and J by 6 bases, leaving 7 bases between them. Germline V gene sequence: CDR1 MNHEY, CDR2 SVGAGI. This CDR3 region has 12 residues. The CDR3 DNA reads as TGTGCCAGCAGTTACTGGGGCGGCGAGCAGTACTTC. It yields the protein CASSYWGGEQYF.

About this clone itself: This clone may be a read error of a much larger clone one base away. The gene calls are TRBV25-1 and TRBJ2-1; 11 bases map to TRBD2. CDR3 length: 14 residues. Trimming cost V 5 bases and J 4 bases; bases outside gene matches: 1. The V gene's germline CDR1 is MGHDK and CDR2 SYGVNS. CDR3 sequence: CASSSSGGYNEQFF. CDR3 bases: TGTGCCAGCAGTTCTAGCGGGGGGTACAATGAGCAGTTCTTC.

The chain uses TRBV19 and TRBJ2-1, with D tentatively TRBD1 (5 bases). From germline, CDR1 is LNHDA and CDR2 SQIVND (reference sequence). CDR3 length: 17 residues. The V end was cut by 5 bases, the J end by 4 bases, with 21 bases between. CDR3 DNA sequence: TGTGCCAGTAGTTTCGGATGGGGCTCAAGGGGTTACAATGAGCAGTTCTTC. Amino acid sequence: CASSFGWGSRGYNEQFF.

This chain links TRBV30 with TRBJ1-4, with TRBD1 matching over 7 bases. CDR3 length: 13 amino acids. V gave up 4 bases and J gave up 7 bases; unmatched junction bases: 6. Germline CDR1 GTSNPN, CDR2 SVGIG (reference sequence). The CDR3 reads CAWNYRGGEKLFF. DNA of the CDR3: TGTGCCTGGAACTACAGGGGCGGTGAAAAACTGTTTTTT.

This clone has a handful of counts. The rearrangement uses TRBV27 and TRBJ2-5, with 11 positions matching TRBD2. With the DNA end fitting TRBJ2-7 better, the J assignment may be wrong. The CDR3 contains 15 residues. The germline CDR1 and CDR2 sequences are MNHEY and SMNVEV (reference sequence). In DNA, the CDR3 is TGTGCCAGCAGTGCCGGACTAGCGGGTACCTACGAGCAGTACTTC. Residues: CASSAGLAGTYEQYF.

The V gene is TRBV28, the J gene TRBJ2-1, with a possible D match to TRBD1 (6 bases). Germline assignment: CDR1 MDHEN and CDR2 SYDVKM. The CDR3 contains 15 residues. V was clipped by 5 bases and J by 3 bases, with 14 bases between them. The CDR3 loop reads CASSTPGQYYNEQFF. The CDR3 nucleotides read TGTGCCAGCAGTACGCCGGGACAATACTACAATGAGCAGTTCTTC.

The chain joins TRBV5-6 to TRBJ2-7, with 8 bases lining up with TRBD1. The germline V gene encodes CDR1 SGHDT and CDR2 YYEEEE. Trimming at V came to 2 bases and at J to 3 bases, leaving 10 bases not matched to a gene. The CDR3 extends over 16 amino acids. The CDR3 region is CASSFGAGQGGYEQYF. CDR3 sequence (DNA): TGTGCCAGCAGCTTTGGTGCAGGACAGGGTGGCTACGAGCAGTACTTC.

The chain is built from TRBV14 and TRBJ1-1; TRBD1 might be the D (5 bases). The V end lost 4 bases, the J end lost 1 base, and 16 bases lay between the germline ends. CDR1 is SGHDN and CDR2 is FVKESK in the germline V gene. This CDR3 spans 16 amino acids. This chain's CDR3 is CASSPRDSRENTEAFF. The CDR3 nucleotides are TGTGCCAGCAGCCCGAGAGACAGCCGCGAGAACACTGAAGCTTTCTTT.